Each of the 32 T cell receptor beta chains below was sequenced from the same sample in a study of post-analysis software for immune sequencing data. Study observations and caveats: Higher frequency in patients than in controls was seen for roughly five TRBV segments, with TRBV5-6, TRBV5-1 and TRBV20-1 among them.

The TCR beta cDNA libraries carried unique molecular identifiers. TCRdb passed the PCR reads through MiXCR, listing each CDR3 protein once. The data show hundreds of thousands of distinct CDR3 sequences, approximately 30% seen once. Their recognized antigens are unknown. Sequenced material: blood. These TCRs come from a girl aged 10-17 years with multiple sclerosis.

In its sample, this clonotype was seen a few times. The chain couples TRBV9 to TRBJ1-1; D is unclear. V was clipped by 0 bases and J by 1 base, with 10 bases between them. Per the germline V gene, CDR1 is SGDLS and CDR2 is YYNGEE. The CDR3 has 15 residues. The CDR3 reads CASSVDGSKNTEAFF. DNA of the CDR3: TGTGCCAGCAGCGTAGATGGCAGCAAGAACACTGAAGCTTTCTTT.

The chain couples TRBV15 to TRBJ2-7, with D tentatively TRBD2 (5 bases). V gave up 7 bases and J gave up 5 bases, with 18 bases separating them. Germline V gene data show CDR1 as LNHNV and CDR2 as YYDKDF (reference sequence). The length of the CDR3 is 14 residues. CDR3: CATKEDPLRDEQYF. CDR3 in DNA: TGTGCCACCAAGGAGGACCCCCTTCGAGACGAGCAGTACTTC.

The J gene is TRBJ2-1, the V gene TRBV27, with D unclear. There are 14 residues in the CDR3. The V end was cut by 3 bases, the J end by 7 bases, with 13 bases between. Looked up from germline, CDR1 is MNHEY and CDR2 is SMNVEV (reference sequence). The CDR3 reads CASSFVGNKNEQFF. The CDR3, as DNA: TGTGCCAGCAGTTTTGTGGGGAATAAAAATGAGCAGTTCTTC.

This clonotype was found a few times. The V and J genes are TRBV19 and TRBJ1-1; TRBD1 agrees at 8 bases. V was clipped by 5 bases and J by 13 bases; unmatched bases: 12. The CDR3 has 13 amino acids. CDR1 and CDR2 from the germline V gene are LNHDA and SQIVND (reference sequence). This chain's CDR3 is CASSASRTGYRFF. The DNA of the CDR3 is TGTGCCAGTAGTGCCAGTCGGACAGGGTACCGTTTCTTT.

The V gene is TRBV6-1, the J gene TRBJ2-2; D is possibly TRBD1 (6 bases). Trimming left V 7 bases short and J 6 bases short, with 12 bases between. This CDR3 spans 13 amino acids. Germline CDR1 reads MNHNS; CDR2 reads SASEGT. The DNA for the CDR3 is TGTGCCAGCAACCGAAACAGGGCCGGGGAGCTGTTTTTT. It encodes CASNRNRAGELFF.

The chain links TRBV6-4 to TRBJ2-1, with 14 bases matching TRBD2. The trim removed 10 bases at V and 8 bases at J, leaving 10 bases unmatched. The CDR3 length is 15 residues. Germline V gene lookup returns CDR1 MRHNA and CDR2 SNTAGT. The CDR3 DNA is TGTGCCACCCAAAGACTAGCGGGAGGGGGTGATGAGCAGTTCTTC. Its translation: CATQRLAGGGDEQFF.

This clonotype was counted only a few times. Being one base from a much bigger clone, this may be a read error. The rearrangement joins TRBV7-2 to TRBJ2-5; D is ambiguous. CDR1 is SGHTA, CDR2 FQGNSA, per germline. The CDR3 has 11 residues. Trimming left V 6 bases short and J 1 base short, with 3 bases between. CDR3 in amino acids: CASRFQETQYF. In DNA, the CDR3 is TGTGCCAGCAGGTTCCAAGAGACCCAGTACTTC.

This clonotype has ten or more counts. The chain recombines TRBV29-1 with TRBJ2-1; D not resolved. Germline V CDR1 and CDR2: SQVTM, ANQGSEA. V was trimmed by 2 bases and J by 9 bases, leaving 8 bases between them. This CDR3 region has 11 residues. DNA for the CDR3: TGCAGCGTTGAATATGGTCGTGAGCAGTTCTTC. Encoded protein: CSVEYGREQFF.

This clonotype was counted between two and nine times. The chain couples TRBV20-1 to TRBJ2-7; no reliable D call. The J call may be in error: the DNA end matches TRBJ2-5 better. This CDR3 has 12 residues. The V gene's germline CDR1 is DFQATT and CDR2 SNEGSKA (reference sequence). CDR3 coding DNA: TGCAGTGCTAGAGGATACCCAGGGACCCAGTACTTC. The encoded protein is CSARGYPGTQYF.

A few counts support this clonotype. This chain uses TRBV5-1 with TRBJ1-2, with D unclear. V lost 0 bases and J lost 4, with 10 bases in between. Germline V CDR1 and CDR2: SGHRS, YFSETQ. The CDR3 sequence is 14 residues long. CDR3 protein: CASSLERGSYGYTF. The CDR3 nucleotides are TGCGCCAGCAGCTTGGAACGGGGTAGCTATGGCTACACCTTC.

Details on this clonotype: One end of the junction does not line up with germline, which may come from a read error. The J gene is TRBJ2-2, the V gene TRBV5-1; 7 nucleotides agree with TRBD2. The CDR3 covers 13 residues. The germline V gene encodes CDR1 SGHRS and CDR2 YFSETQ. CDR3 residues: CASRTSPTGERFF. Here the CDR3 DNA reads TGCGCCAGTAGGACTAGTCCCACCGGGGAGCGGTTTTTT.

Comments on this clonotype: One junction end disagrees with the germline gene, perhaps due to a read error. The chain joins TRBV4-1 to TRBJ2-5; TRBD1 matches 7 bases. The CDR3 totals 18 residues. Germline CDR1 MGHRA, CDR2 YSYEKL. The CDR3 loop is CASSQEFPGQTMLETLYF. Written as DNA, the CDR3 is TGCGCCAGCAGCCAAGAATTCCCGGGACAGACAATGCTAGAGACCCTGTACTTC.

This clonotype occurred once. The chain recombines TRBV5-1 with TRBJ2-7, with D possibly matching TRBD2 (5 bases). Trimming took 1 base from V and 2 from J, leaving 16 bases between them. Per the germline V gene, CDR1 is SGHRS and CDR2 is YFSETQ. CDR3 size: 16 residues. CDR3 DNA: TGCGCCAGCAGCTTGATTGTAGTGAGAGGGACCTACGAGCAGTACTTC. It translates to CASSLIVVRGTYEQYF. The complete variable domain, with remaining parts taken from reference TRBV5-1 and TRBJ2-7, reads KAGVTQTPRYLIKTRGQQVTLSCSPISGHRSVSWYQQTPGQGLQFLFEYFSETQRNKGNFPGRFSGRQFSNSRSEMNVSTLELGDSALYLCASSLIVVRGTYEQYFGPGTRLTVT.

This clonotype was recorded a few times. This rearrangement joins TRBV20-1 to TRBJ2-3, with D unclear. The V and J ends lost 3 bases and 8 bases respectively, with 6 bases between them. Germline-derived CDR1 and CDR2 are DFQATT and SNEGSKA (reference sequence). The CDR3 spans 10 residues. In DNA form, the CDR3 reads TGCAGTGCTAGGGCCGGTACGCAGTATTTT. Translating gives CSARAGTQYF.

The sample holds a few counts of this clonotype. V gene TRBV6-2 or TRBV6-3 combines with J gene TRBJ2-1; D is undetermined. The germline CDR1 and CDR2 sequences are MNHEY and SVGEGT. This CDR3 is 11 amino acids long. V lost 6 bases, J lost 8 bases, and 8 bases lay in between. The chain's CDR3 is CASSSPYEQFF. As DNA, the CDR3 is TGTGCCAGCAGCTCTCCCTATGAGCAGTTCTTC.

This clonotype was seen more than once but under ten times. V is TRBV4-2 and J is TRBJ1-2; 8 positions agree with TRBD1. J gave up 1 base and V 3 bases, and 7 bases lay outside the gene matches. The CDR3 loop spans 16 amino acids. Per the germline V gene, CDR1 is LGHNA and CDR2 is YNFKEQ. The DNA of the CDR3 is TGTGCCAGCAGCCAGGCTGACAGGGGAGATAACTATGGCTACACCTTC. Its protein product is CASSQADRGDNYGYTF.

The chain employs TRBV21-1 and TRBJ2-5; the table gives TRBD1 as D, unverified against the DNA. TRBV21-1 is reported as a pseudogene. CDR3 length: 14 residues. The CDR3 here is CAGSGRTGEETQYF. CDR3 sequence (DNA): TGTGCCGGCAGCGGCCGGACAGGGGAAGAGACCCAGTACTTC.

This chain joins TRBV9 and TRBJ1-2; D gene ambiguous. The CDR3 is 15 residues long. The V and J ends lost 4 bases and 4 bases respectively, with 17 bases between them. The V gene's germline CDR1 is SGDLS and CDR2 YYNGEE. The DNA for the CDR3 is TGTGCCAGCAGCCCCGGCGGAGATTTTTTCTATGGCTACACCTTC. Encoded protein: CASSPGGDFFYGYTF. The full variable domain, its missing parts supplied by reference TRBV9 and TRBJ1-2, is DSGVTQTPKHLITATGQRVTLRCSPRSGDLSVYWYQQSLDQGLQFLIQYYNGEERAKGNILERFSAQQFPDLHSELNLSSLELGDSALYFCASSPGGDFFYGYTFGSGTRLTVV.

The table lists this clonotype with a few counts. The gene calls are TRBV20-1 and TRBJ2-5, with D tentatively TRBD2 (6 bases). Germline assignment: CDR1 DFQATT and CDR2 SNEGSKA (reference sequence). The CDR3 contains 16 residues. Between the trimmed V and J ends, which lost 6 bases and 0 bases, there was a span of 20 bases. The CDR3 region has the DNA TGCAGTGCAGAGGCGGGCAGGGAGGAGTACCAAGAGACCCAGTACTTC. Translating gives CSAEAGREEYQETQYF.

This clonotype was seen only a few times. V gene TRBV10-3 combines with J gene TRBJ2-1; 7 nucleotides agree with TRBD2. There are 15 residues in the CDR3. Trimming cost V 3 bases and J 7 bases; bases outside gene matches: 9. Germline-derived CDR1 and CDR2 are ENHRY and SYGVKD. The CDR3 reads CAISEVSLGGNEQFF. CDR3 DNA: TGTGCCATCAGTGAAGTTTCTCTCGGGGGGAATGAGCAGTTCTTC.

The J gene is TRBJ1-5, the V gene TRBV20-1; 7 bases align to TRBD1. Germline V gives CDR1 DFQATT, CDR2 SNEGSKA (reference sequence). The trim removed 5 bases at V and 2 bases at J, leaving 9 bases unmatched. The CDR3 covers 15 residues. The CDR3 DNA reads as TGCAGTGCTCCAAACTCCGGACAGGGCAATCAGCCCCAGCATTTT. Amino acids: CSAPNSGQGNQPQHF.

V and J are TRBV28 and TRBJ2-2; 7 positions match TRBD2. The germline gives CDR1 MDHEN, CDR2 SYDVKM. The CDR3 consists of 13 residues. Unmatched junction bases numbered 6, after V lost 7 bases and J lost 7 bases. CDR3 residues: CASKTGGIGELFF. In DNA, the CDR3 is TGTGCCAGCAAAACGGGAGGTATCGGGGAGCTGTTTTTT.

V usage is TRBV29-1 and J usage is TRBJ1-1; 12 bases are a match to TRBD1. Germline V gene sequence: CDR1 SQVTM, CDR2 ANQGSEA. The J segment lost 5 bases and the V segment lost 6 bases, leaving 13 bases of the junction unmatched. The CDR3 has 16 amino acids. The DNA for the CDR3 is TGCAGCGTGGAAAAGGGACAGGGGGCGCCCGGTACTGAAGCTTTCTTT. Translation: CSVEKGQGAPGTEAFF. Looking up the rest from reference TRBV29-1 and TRBJ1-1 gives the full variable domain: SAVISQKPSRDICQRGTSLTIQCQVDSQVTMMFWYRQQPGQSLTLIATANQGSEATYESGFVIDKFPISRPNLTFSTLTVSNMSPEDSSIYLCSVEKGQGAPGTEAFFGQGTRLTVV.

V is TRBV20-1 and J is TRBJ2-1, with unresolved D. The germline gives CDR1 DFQATT, CDR2 SNEGSKA (reference sequence). The CDR3 extends over 13 amino acids. The V end lost 7 bases, the J end lost 4 bases, and 14 bases lay between the germline ends. This CDR3 reads CSVLPVGYNEQFF. CDR3 nucleotide sequence: TGCAGTGTTCTTCCCGTGGGGTACAATGAGCAGTTCTTC.

This clonotype came up once. The J gene is TRBJ2-7, the V gene TRBV20-1, with D unclear. The germline V gene has CDR1 DFQATT and CDR2 SNEGSKA (reference sequence). The CDR3 loop spans 14 amino acids. Deletions cut 0 bases from V and 3 bases from J, with 12 bases between. This CDR3 reads CSARERPTIYEQYF. The CDR3 DNA sequence: TGCAGTGCTAGAGAGCGGCCGACAATCTACGAGCAGTACTTC.

V usage is TRBV7-7 and J usage is TRBJ2-5; 11 bases are a match to TRBD1. The CDR3 sequence is 16 residues long. The germline gives CDR1 SSHAT, CDR2 FNYEAQ (reference sequence). The trim removed 5 bases at V and 1 base at J, leaving 6 bases unmatched. CDR3 region: CASSLGGTGGQETQYF. CDR3 coding DNA: TGTGCCAGCAGCCTAGGGGGGACAGGGGGCCAAGAGACCCAGTACTTC.

The chain carries TRBV20-1 and TRBJ2-7, with D tentatively TRBD1 (5 bases). The CDR3 is made up of 10 amino acids. Germline CDR1 reads DFQATT; CDR2 reads SNEGSKA (reference sequence). With 5 bases removed from V and 9 bases from J, the gap between germline ends came to 11 bases. The CDR3, as DNA: TGCAGTGCTGTACAGGCCGGGCAGTACTTC. Translated, it gives CSAVQAGQYF.

The genes are TRBV18 and TRBJ2-7; D is unclear. Germline CDR1 and CDR2: KGHSH and LQKENI. The CDR3 contains 16 residues. Trimming stripped 6 bases from V and 6 bases from J, with 24 bases between. The CDR3 here is CASSGLTSANIIEQYF. For the CDR3, the DNA is TGTGCCAGCTCGGGTCTCACATCGGCCAATATCATCGAGCAGTACTTC.

The chain couples TRBV2 to TRBJ1-5, with no clear D. V was shortened by 3 bases and J by 6 bases, with 9 bases between the two germline ends. CDR3 length equals 13 residues. In germline, CDR1 is SNHLY, CDR2 FYNNEI. The CDR3 DNA sequence: TGTGCCAGCAGTGATGGGAGGGTTCAGCCCCAGCATTTT. This translates into CASSDGRVQPQHF.

V and J are TRBV7-9 and TRBJ1-2; 11 bases agree with TRBD1. CDR1 and CDR2 (germline): SEHNR, FQNEAQ (reference sequence). The CDR3 contains 17 residues. With 5 bases clipped from V and 3 bases from J, the junction kept 11 bases outside the gene matches. This chain's CDR3 is CASSLNSRDRGDYGYTF. The DNA of the CDR3 is TGTGCCAGCAGCCTGAATTCCCGGGACAGGGGGGACTATGGCTACACCTTC. The full variable domain, completed using reference TRBV7-9 and TRBJ1-2, is DTGVSQNPRHKITKRGQNVTFRCDPISEHNRLYWYRQTLGQGPEFLTYFQNEAQLEKSRLLSDRFSAERPKGSFSTLEIQRTEQGDSAMYLCASSLNSRDRGDYGYTFGSGTRLTVV.

The sample holds a few counts of this clonotype. The rearrangement uses TRBV20-1 and TRBJ2-7; 8 bases map to TRBD1. Germline CDR1 and CDR2: DFQATT and SNEGSKA (reference sequence). This CDR3 is built from 14 residues. V was clipped by 0 bases and J by 4 bases; unmatched bases: 5. The CDR3 DNA follows: TGCAGTGCTAGAGATGAAGGACAGGGATACGAGCAGTACTTC. It is translated as CSARDEGQGYEQYF.

The gene calls are TRBV20-1 and TRBJ2-1, with 9 bases matching TRBD1. V was pared by 2 bases and J by 9 bases, with 11 bases of the junction left unmatched. CDR1 DFQATT and CDR2 SNEGSKA come from the germline V gene (reference sequence). The length of the CDR3 is 15 residues. The CDR3 DNA sequence: TGCAGTGCTAGAAGGAGGACAGGGGAGGTTCGTGAGCAGTTCTTC. Translation gives CSARRRTGEVREQFF.